This TCR beta chain was found in a study of blood T cell repertoires in COVID-19. Method: immunoSEQ multiplex PCR; TCRdb's copy keeps in-frame clones and lacks some. The sample shows over 300,000 clones, 90% of them seen only once. The V gene's germline CDR1 is MNHEY and CDR2 SMNVEV (reference sequence). The V gene end was trimmed by 4 bases and the J gene end by 0 bases; junction bases not matched to a gene: 3. This CDR3 region has 15 residues. Ten or more counts support this clone. V usage is TRBV27 and J usage is TRBJ1-1; TRBD1 matches at 9 bases. Sequencing was performed on peripheral blood. This receptor was taken from a man in his late teens or twenties with active or convalescent COVID-19. The chain's CDR3 is CASSYWDRVNTEAFF. The CDR3 region has the DNA TGTGCCAGCAGTTATTGGGACAGGGTGAACACTGAAGCTTTCTTT.